The sequence of this T cell receptor beta chain was determined in a study of PD-1 blockade in mismatch repair-deficient tumors. This table comes from immunoSEQ multiplex PCR, and its TCRdb copy is limited to in-frame clones, with some not included. This table holds tens of thousands of clones, more than 75% found once. General study findings and limits: Tumor-resident clones, often undetectable pretreatment in blood, expanded then contracted after pembrolizumab.

The CDR3 loop spans 13 amino acids. The V gene end was trimmed by 10 bases and the J gene end by 2 bases; junction bases not matched to a gene: 4. The germline gives CDR1 MGHRA, CDR2 YSYEKL. Notes on this clone: Its antigen is as yet unknown.

Mismatch repair deficiency was confirmed in all patients, by PCR or immunohistochemistry. The input for sequencing was peripheral blood, taken 2 weeks after starting pembrolizumab. The chain has TRBV4-1 and TRBJ2-1; TRBD2 aligns across 8 bases. This clonotype was sampled from an adult with mismatch repair-deficient cancer. The CDR3 sequence is CATAGLAYNEQFF. The DNA of the CDR3 is TGCGCCACGGCGGGACTAGCCTACAATGAGCAGTTCTTC.